This passage covers 25 T cell receptor beta chains from one sample sequenced in a study of CD8+ T cells in alopecia areata. The sample's treatment: oral pan-JAK inhibitor, 5-10 mg twice daily. Extracted RNA was reverse transcribed into cDNA, the sequencing template. Only in-frame clones appear in the TCRdb table, and some are missing; sequencing was by immunoSEQ multiplex PCR. The sample consists of approximately 210,000 clones, more than 55% of them appearing once. Sequences were derived from CD4+ T cells sorted from blood, sampled around week 44, from a patient treated with tofacitinib. The receptor source for this set is a human donor with alopecia areata.

This chain joins TRBV30 and TRBJ1-4; D call uncertain. This CDR3 spans 10 amino acids. The germline V and J ends were trimmed by 3 bases and 5 bases, with 1 base remaining between them. The germline V gene has CDR1 GTSNPN and CDR2 SVGIG (reference sequence). For the CDR3, the DNA is TGTGCCTGGAGAAATGAAAAACTGTTTTTT. This translates into CAWRNEKLFF. Supplemented by reference TRBV30 and TRBJ1-4, the full variable domain reads SQTIHQWPATLVQPVGSPLSLECTVEGTSNPNLYWYRQAAGRGLQLLFYSVGIGQISSEVPQNLSASRPQDRQFILSSKKLLLSDSGFYLCAWRNEKLFFGSGTQLSVL.

The rearrangement links TRBV4-2 to TRBJ2-1; unclear D gene. The germline V and J ends were trimmed by 0 bases and 0 bases, with 9 bases remaining between them. The V gene's germline CDR1 is LGHNA and CDR2 YNFKEQ. The CDR3 spans 16 residues. DNA for the CDR3: TGTGCCAGCAGCCAAGATCGGAAGAGCTCCTACAATGAGCAGTTCTTC. Amino acid sequence: CASSQDRKSSYNEQFF.

The V gene is TRBV5-6, the J gene TRBJ1-4; weak D call: TRBD1 (5 bases). V lost 4 bases and J 8 bases, leaving 18 bases between the germline ends. This CDR3 region has 15 residues. Germline V gives CDR1 SGHDT, CDR2 YYEEEE. The chain's CDR3 is CASSLLGREDEKLFF. CDR3 sequence (DNA): TGTGCCAGCAGCCTCCTGGGCAGGGAGGACGAAAAACTGTTTTTT.

V is TRBV27 and J is TRBJ2-5; 7 bases are shared with TRBD1. Germline V gene lookup returns CDR1 MNHEY and CDR2 SMNVEV (reference sequence). V shed 6 bases, J shed 2 bases, and the junction held 6 bases outside the gene matches. The CDR3 has 14 residues. The CDR3 loop reads CASSRRDRQETQYF. CDR3 DNA: TGTGCCAGCAGCCGCCGGGACAGACAAGAGACCCAGTACTTC.

This chain joins TRBV18 and TRBJ2-7; D uncertain. Between the trimmed V and J ends, which lost 6 bases and 2 bases, there was a span of 14 bases. The CDR3 length is 14 residues. CDR1 and CDR2 from the germline V gene are KGHSH and LQKENI. The CDR3 sequence is CASSFQQTPYEQYF. The CDR3 coding sequence is TGTGCCAGCTCGTTCCAACAGACCCCCTACGAGCAGTACTTC.

This clone has more than one count but fewer than ten. Written as DNA, the CDR3 is TGCAGCGTTATTAGACAGGCCTTAGAGACCCAGTACTTC. It yields the protein CSVIRQALETQYF. The V gene is TRBV29-1, the J gene TRBJ2-5, with a tentative D call TRBD1 (6 bases). Germline V gene sequence: CDR1 SQVTM, CDR2 ANQGSEA. The CDR3 is 13 residues long. V gave up 5 bases and J gave up 4 bases, with 14 bases separating them. Using reference TRBV29-1 and TRBJ2-5 for the parts outside the CDR3, the full variable domain is SAVISQKPSRDICQRGTSLTIQCQVDSQVTMMFWYRQQPGQSLTLIATANQGSEATYESGFVIDKFPISRPNLTFSTLTVSNMSPEDSSIYLCSVIRQALETQYFGPGTRLLVL.

This chain links TRBV19 with TRBJ1-4; D ambiguous. V was trimmed by 1 base and J by 7 bases, leaving 16 bases between them. Per the germline V gene, CDR1 is LNHDA and CDR2 is SQIVND (reference sequence). The CDR3 loop spans 16 amino acids. The CDR3 nucleotides read TGTGCCAGTAGTATAGGGGCCGGAGGGTTATCTGAAAAACTGTTTTTT. Amino acids: CASSIGAGGLSEKLFF.

J is TRBJ1-1 and V is TRBV2; D call uncertain. The CDR3 length is 12 residues. Germline assignment: CDR1 SNHLY and CDR2 FYNNEI. V was cut by 4 bases and J by 3 bases, with 6 bases left in between. The CDR3 DNA follows: TGTGCCAGCAGTGTGGGTCACACTGAAGCTTTCTTT. Translation: CASSVGHTEAFF.

The V call is TRBV28, the J call TRBJ1-2, with a weak D call TRBD1 (6 bases). The CDR3 length is 15 residues. Trimming removed 10 bases from V and 3 bases from J, with 21 bases in between. CDR1 and CDR2 (germline): MDHEN, SYDVKM. The CDR3 region has the DNA TGTGCCACCCTTCAACAGGGAGCACCTTACTATGGCTACACCTTC. Protein: CATLQQGAPYYGYTF.

The chain is built from TRBV5-6 and TRBJ2-5; 7 nucleotides match TRBD1. Germline CDR1 reads SGHDT; CDR2 reads YYEEEE. CDR3 length: 15 amino acids. V was clipped by 3 bases and J by 4 bases; unmatched bases: 9. The CDR3 loop is CASSSMGDSTETQYF. The CDR3 DNA reads as TGTGCCAGCAGCTCGATGGGGGACAGCACAGAGACCCAGTACTTC.

This clone was detected only a few times. The J gene is TRBJ2-7, the V gene TRBV27; TRBD1 agrees at 8 bases. J gave up 11 bases and V 4 bases, and 10 bases lay outside the gene matches. The germline gives CDR1 MNHEY, CDR2 SMNVEV (reference sequence). The CDR3 covers 13 residues. As DNA, the CDR3 is TGTGCCAGCAGTTCTCTGGGGAGGACAGGGAAGTACTTC. Translation: CASSSLGRTGKYF.

This chain joins TRBV11-2 and TRBJ1-1, with 9 bases identical to TRBD1. Looked up from germline, CDR1 is SGHAT and CDR2 is FQNNGV. V was clipped by 5 bases and J by 10 bases; unmatched bases: 8. This CDR3 spans 13 amino acids. Here the CDR3 DNA reads TGTGCCAGCAGCCCCGGACAGGGGCCCGGAGCTTTCTTT. Amino acid sequence: CASSPGQGPGAFF.

V gene TRBV2 combines with J gene TRBJ2-7; no firm D call. The germline V and J ends were trimmed by 10 bases and 0 bases, with 13 bases remaining between them. The germline gives CDR1 SNHLY, CDR2 FYNNEI. The CDR3 totals 13 residues. In DNA, the CDR3 is TGTGCCACGGAAGCGCAGAGCTCCTACGAGCAGTACTTC. Translation gives CATEAQSSYEQYF.

This rearrangement joins TRBV7-9 to TRBJ2-2; D tentatively fits TRBD1 or TRBD2 (5 bases each). CDR1 is SEHNR and CDR2 is FQNEAQ in the germline V gene (reference sequence). The CDR3 is 16 amino acids. The ends were cut back, 1 base at V and 1 base at J, with 10 bases in the middle. CDR3 nucleotides: TGTGCCAGCAGCTTAGATGGGACCCTGAACACCGGGGAGCTGTTTTTT. This gives the protein CASSLDGTLNTGELFF.

This chain connects TRBV19 to TRBJ1-4, with D unclear. Trimming stripped 10 bases from V and 8 bases from J, with 17 bases between. Germline V gene lookup returns CDR1 LNHDA and CDR2 SQIVND (reference sequence). The CDR3 is made up of 13 amino acids. The CDR3 protein is CATQTGAAEKLFF. DNA for the CDR3: TGTGCCACACAGACGGGCGCCGCGGAAAAACTGTTTTTT.

This chain joins TRBV5-1 and TRBJ2-2, with D possibly matching TRBD2 (5 bases). The germline gives CDR1 SGHRS, CDR2 YFSETQ. Trimming pared 1 base from V and 3 bases from J, leaving 10 bases between. CDR3 length: 15 amino acids. The CDR3 protein is CASSLSGVDTGELFF. DNA of the CDR3: TGCGCCAGCAGCTTGTCCGGGGTGGACACCGGGGAGCTGTTTTTT.

The V gene is TRBV11-1, the J gene TRBJ1-2; 10 nucleotides agree with TRBD1. This CDR3 spans 14 amino acids. The V and J ends lost 4 bases and 5 bases, in that order; junction bases with no gene match: 4. Germline values: CDR1 SGHAT, CDR2 FQDESV (reference sequence). CDR3 region: CASSSGQGIYGYTF. The CDR3 region has the DNA TGTGCCAGCAGCTCGGGACAGGGGATTTATGGCTACACCTTC.

As concerns this clone: The junction shows a germline mismatch at one end, possibly a read error. This rearrangement joins TRBV7-2 to TRBJ2-3, with D hard to call. The CDR3 length is 15 residues. Per germline, CDR1 SGHTA and CDR2 FQGNSA. CDR3 loop: CASSLGPLWSDTQYF. CDR3 DNA sequence: TGTGCCAGCAGCTTAGGCCCCCTCTGGTCGGATACGCAATATTTT.

J is TRBJ2-1 and V is TRBV14, with 9 bases that match TRBD2. V lost 4 bases and J lost 8; bases outside the gene matches: 3. The CDR3 sequence is 13 residues long. In germline, CDR1 is SGHDN, CDR2 FVKESK. The CDR3 region has the DNA TGTGCCAGCAGCCCTAGCGGGGTCTATGAGCAGTTCTTC. Its protein product is CASSPSGVYEQFF. The full variable domain, with the rest looked up from reference TRBV14 and TRBJ2-1, is EAGVTQFPSHSVIEKGQTVTLRCDPISGHDNLYWYRRVMGKEIKFLLHFVKESKQDESGMPNNRFLAERTGGTYSTLKVQPAELEDSGVYFCASSPSGVYEQFFGPGTRLTVL.

This chain uses TRBV15 with TRBJ2-6, with a possible D match to TRBD1 (5 bases). CDR3 size: 18 residues. Deletions cut 5 bases from V and 0 bases from J, with 17 bases between. Germline assignment: CDR1 LNHNV and CDR2 YYDKDF (reference sequence). The CDR3 DNA is TGTGCCACCAGCGCCTGGACACCCACGGCCTCTGGGGCCAACGTCCTGACTTTC. It yields the protein CATSAWTPTASGANVLTF.

The chain joins TRBV25-1 to TRBJ2-5; D call uncertain. Trimming took 3 bases from V and 1 from J, leaving 3 bases between them. Germline V gene lookup returns CDR1 MGHDK and CDR2 SYGVNS. This CDR3 contains 12 residues. The CDR3 DNA reads TGTGCCAGCAGTGACTTCCAAGAGACCCAGTACTTC. Protein product: CASSDFQETQYF.

The chain is built from TRBV30 and TRBJ2-7; 8 positions match TRBD1. There are 16 residues in the CDR3. V was pared by 2 bases and J by 4 bases, with 13 bases of the junction left unmatched. Germline V gene lookup returns CDR1 GTSNPN and CDR2 SVGIG (reference sequence). The DNA of the CDR3 is TGTGCCTGGAGTCACCACCCCGGGACAGGCGCGTACGAGCAGTACTTC. Protein product: CAWSHHPGTGAYEQYF.

CDR3 DNA sequence: TGCGCCAGCACCAAGGATACGCTTAACACCGGGGAGCTGTTTTTT. Translated: CASTKDTLNTGELFF. V usage is TRBV4-3 and J usage is TRBJ2-2; D unresolved. The CDR3 runs 15 residues. The ends were cut back, 7 bases at V and 2 bases at J, with 14 bases in the middle. Germline V gene lookup returns CDR1 LGHNA and CDR2 YSLEER.

In nucleotides, the CDR3 is TGCAGCGTCTGGGACGTCTATGGCTACACCTTC. It is translated as CSVWDVYGYTF. The chain recombines TRBV29-1 with TRBJ1-2, with D possibly being TRBD1 (5 bases). This CDR3 has 11 amino acids. Deletions cut 6 bases from V and 4 bases from J, with 9 bases between. Germline CDR1 SQVTM, CDR2 ANQGSEA.

The chain employs TRBV30 and TRBJ1-1; the D gene is possibly TRBD1 (6 bases). Germline lookup yields CDR1 GTSNPN and CDR2 SVGIG (reference sequence). Trimming took 5 bases from V and 1 from J, leaving 8 bases between them. CDR3 length: 12 amino acids. CDR3 sequence (DNA): TGTGCCTGGCGGACAGCGAACACTGAAGCTTTCTTT. As protein: CAWRTANTEAFF.